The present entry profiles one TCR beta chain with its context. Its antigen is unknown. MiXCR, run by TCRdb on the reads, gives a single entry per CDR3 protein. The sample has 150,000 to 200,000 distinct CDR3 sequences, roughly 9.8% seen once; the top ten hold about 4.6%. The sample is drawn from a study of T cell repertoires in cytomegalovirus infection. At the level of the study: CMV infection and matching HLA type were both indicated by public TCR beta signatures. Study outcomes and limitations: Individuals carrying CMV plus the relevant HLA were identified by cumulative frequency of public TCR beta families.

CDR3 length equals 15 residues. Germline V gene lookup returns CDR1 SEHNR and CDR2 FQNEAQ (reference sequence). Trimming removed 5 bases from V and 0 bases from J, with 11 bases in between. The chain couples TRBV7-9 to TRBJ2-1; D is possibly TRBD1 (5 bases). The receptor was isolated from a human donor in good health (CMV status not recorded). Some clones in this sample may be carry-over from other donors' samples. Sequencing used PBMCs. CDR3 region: CASSRGQNSYNEQFF. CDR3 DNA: TGTGCCAGCAGCCGAGGACAAAACTCCTACAATGAGCAGTTCTTC.